The 6 T cell receptor beta chains below come from one sample, sequenced in a study of early T cells in non-severe SARS-CoV-2 infection. TCRdb fed the 5' RACE reads into MiXCR, producing one record per CDR3 protein. The table lists tens of thousands of distinct CDR3 sequences, 3% to 4% of them singletons. Sequencing was performed on whole blood. The receptor set was obtained from an adult who was a healthcare worker with PCR-confirmed SARS-CoV-2 infection or an uninfected control (not recorded which).

The V gene is TRBV7-2, the J gene TRBJ2-1; 14 nucleotides line up with TRBD2. This CDR3 spans 19 amino acids. Trimming took 0 bases from V and 0 from J; bases not matched to a gene: 4. The V gene's germline CDR1 is SGHTA and CDR2 FQGNSA. The CDR3 nucleotides are TGTGCCAGCAGCTTAGCGGGGACTAGCGGGGGTTACTCCTACAATGAGCAGTTCTTC. Amino acids: CASSLAGTSGGYSYNEQFF.

This clonotype has more than one count but fewer than ten. V usage is TRBV6-1 and J usage is TRBJ2-3; weak D call: TRBD2 (5 bases). Germline CDR1 and CDR2: MNHNS and SASEGT. Trimming cost V 6 bases and J 1 base, with 8 bases left between them. There are 13 residues in the CDR3. CDR3 sequence (DNA): TGTGCCAGCAGCGTCGGGGGCACAGATACGCAGTATTTT. Translation: CASSVGGTDTQYF.

Points on this clonotype: One end of the junction varies from germline; a read error may be responsible. The V gene is TRBV7-3, the J gene TRBJ2-3; 14 nucleotides match TRBD2. This CDR3 has 14 amino acids. CDR1 and CDR2 from the germline V gene are SGHTA and FQGTGA. The CDR3 nucleotides read TGTGTCAGCGAGGACGGACTAGCGGGGGGAACGCAGTATTTT. Protein sequence: CVSEDGLAGGTQYF.

This clonotype was recorded many times. The V gene is TRBV19, the J gene TRBJ1-1; perhaps TRBD1 as D (5 bases). This CDR3 region has 13 residues. The germline gives CDR1 LNHDA, CDR2 SQIVND (reference sequence). V lost 7 bases and J 5 bases, leaving 14 bases between the germline ends. This chain's CDR3 is CASMGTLRTEAFF. The CDR3 nucleotides are TGTGCCAGTATGGGGACTCTGAGGACTGAAGCTTTCTTT.

This clonotype was detected ten times or more. This chain joins TRBV7-3 and TRBJ1-2; D call uncertain. The CDR3 runs to 13 residues. CDR1 and CDR2 from the germline V gene are SGHTA and FQGTGA. With 2 bases removed from V and 6 bases from J, the gap between germline ends came to 10 bases. CDR3 loop: CASSLSGKDGYTF. The CDR3 DNA is TGTGCCAGCAGCTTATCGGGGAAGGATGGCTACACCTTC.

This clonotype was recorded a few times. V and J are TRBV6-2 or TRBV6-3 and TRBJ1-1; D not resolved. The CDR3 totals 13 residues. The germline gives CDR1 MNHEY, CDR2 SVGEGT. Trimming cost V 6 bases and J 1 base, with 9 bases left between them. The CDR3 nucleotides read TGTGCCAGCAGCAACACAGCGAACACTGAAGCTTTCTTT. It translates to CASSNTANTEAFF.